The entry below describes one T cell receptor (beta chain). This record comes from a study of blood T cell repertoires in COVID-19. The overall study: Samples taken during acute and convalescent COVID-19 were collected in the United States, Italy and Spain. The cDNA or gDNA used as material had been derived from T cells, B-cell-depleted T cells, or PBMCs.

Germline loops: CDR1 SNHLY, CDR2 FYNNEI. The CDR3 consists of 15 residues. Deletions cut 4 bases from V and 0 bases from J, with 11 bases between. TCRdb keeps only in-frame clones here, not all; method: immunoSEQ multiplex PCR. The data show roughly 150,000 clones, with roughly nine tenths seen just once and about an eighth held by the top ten. This clonotype originated in a man aged 18 to 35 with COVID-19, enrolled during active disease. The chain has TRBV2 and TRBJ2-3; D gene uncertain. The sequenced sample consisted of peripheral blood. The DNA for the CDR3 is TGTGCCAGCAGTGTGCGGTTCGTCAGCACAGATACGCAGTATTTT. The encoded protein is CASSVRFVSTDTQYF. The complete variable domain, with remaining parts taken from reference TRBV2 and TRBJ2-3, reads EPEVTQTPSHQVTQMGQEVILRCVPISNHLYFYWYRQILGQKVEFLVSFYNNEISEKSEIFDDQFSVERPDGSNFTLKIRSTKLEDSAMYFCASSVRFVSTDTQYFGPGTRLTVL.